These 9 T cell receptor beta chains came from one sample sequenced in a study of early T cells in non-severe SARS-CoV-2 infection. A single record per CDR3 protein comes from TCRdb applying MiXCR to the 5' RACE reads. Of about 55,000 distinct CDR3 sequences listed, around 14% are singletons. Material: whole blood, obtained at baseline. The source of these receptors is an adult who was a healthcare worker with PCR-confirmed SARS-CoV-2 infection or an uninfected control (not recorded which).

Concerning this clonotype itself: The junction shows a germline mismatch at one end, possibly a read error. This sequence joins TRBV7-7 and TRBJ2-2; D not certain. The CDR3 runs 13 residues. Germline assignment: CDR1 SSHAT and CDR2 FNYEAQ (reference sequence). The CDR3 spells CASSLDNTGELFF. Here the CDR3 DNA reads TGTGCTAGCAGCTTAGACAACACCGGGGAGCTGTTTTTT.

This clonotype showed up many times. The chain recombines TRBV19 with TRBJ1-5, with a tentative D call TRBD1 (6 bases). The CDR3 covers 16 residues. The germline V gene has CDR1 LNHDA and CDR2 SQIVND (reference sequence). Trimming left V 7 bases short and J 5 bases short, with 21 bases between. In DNA form, the CDR3 reads TGTGCCAGTACCACTACCGGGACACGAGCGTATCAGCCCCAGCATTTT. Protein product: CASTTTGTRAYQPQHF.

The chain uses TRBV18 and TRBJ1-5; D call uncertain. Deletions cut 0 bases from V and 0 bases from J, with 6 bases between. Germline V CDR1 and CDR2: KGHSH, LQKENI. The CDR3 extends over 15 amino acids. CDR3 nucleotides: TGTGCCAGCTCACCACCGGGTGATAGCAATCAGCCCCAGCATTTT. Amino acids: CASSPPGDSNQPQHF.

This clonotype was observed a handful of times. This chain uses TRBV10-3 with TRBJ2-1; weak D call: TRBD2 (5 bases). Germline V gene data show CDR1 as ENHRY and CDR2 as SYGVKD. Trimming took 0 bases from V and 0 from J, leaving 6 bases between them. The CDR3 loop spans 15 amino acids. CDR3 sequence: CAISESGDSYNEQFF. The CDR3 DNA is TGTGCCATCAGTGAGTCCGGGGACTCCTACAATGAGCAGTTCTTC.

The CDR3 DNA reads TGTGCCAGCAGTCGGCGCCCTGGAAACACCATATATTTT. It encodes CASSRRPGNTIYF. The chain combines TRBV6-5 with TRBJ1-3, with unresolved D. Germline loops: CDR1 MNHEY, CDR2 SVGAGI. The V end was cut by 5 bases, the J end by 2 bases, with 7 bases between. The CDR3 extends over 13 amino acids.

This clonotype occurred many times. The chain couples TRBV4-1 to TRBJ1-6; D gene unclear. V lost 1 base, J lost 10 bases, and 5 bases lay in between. The CDR3 extends over 12 amino acids. CDR1 and CDR2 (germline): MGHRA, YSYEKL. As DNA, the CDR3 is TGCGCCAGCAGCCAAGGAAAATCACCCCTCCACTTT. This translates into CASSQGKSPLHF.

The rearrangement uses TRBV5-4 and TRBJ2-2; 7 bases map to TRBD1. The germline CDR1 and CDR2 sequences are SGHNT and YYREEE (reference sequence). With V trimmed by 3 bases and J by 4 bases, 6 bases remained unmatched. The CDR3 extends over 15 amino acids. CDR3 bases: TGTGCCAGCAGCTCGGGACAGTCCCCCACCGGGGAGCTGTTTTTT. Its translation: CASSSGQSPTGELFF. The variable domain in full, with the rest retrieved from reference TRBV5-4 and TRBJ2-2, is ETGVTQSPTHLIKTRGQQVTLRCSSQSGHNTVSWYQQALGQGPQFIFQYYREEENGRGNFPPRFSGLQFPNYSSELNVNALELDDSALYLCASSSGQSPTGELFFGEGSRLTVL.

The sample holds a few counts of this clonotype. The rearrangement joins TRBV7-3 to TRBJ2-7; 9 bases map to TRBD1. This CDR3 is 15 amino acids long. CDR1 and CDR2 (germline): SGHTA, FQGTGA. V was clipped by 3 bases and J by 2 bases; unmatched bases: 5. The CDR3 nucleotides read TGTGCCAGCAGCTTGCTCGGGACAGGGCCCTACGAGCAGTACTTC. Amino acid sequence: CASSLLGTGPYEQYF.

The rearrangement uses TRBV5-4 and TRBJ2-3; the D gene is possibly TRBD2 (6 bases). The V and J ends lost 1 base and 12 bases respectively, with 15 bases between them. The germline V gene has CDR1 SGHNT and CDR2 YYREEE (reference sequence). There are 13 residues in the CDR3. Here the CDR3 reads CASSLFGGTSQYF. The CDR3 DNA reads as TGTGCCAGCAGCTTGTTTGGGGGAACTAGCCAGTATTTT.